This T cell receptor (beta chain) was documented in a study of cytomegalovirus exposure and HLA in healthy donors (dated by TCRdb to about 2017). The study in broad terms: An earlier analysis of under 600 of the donors reported approximately 300 Gb of sequence data and some 120 million unique TCR beta sequences from 150 million to 200 million T cells. Roughly 300 gigabases of sequencing data and around 80 million unique TCR sequences made up an early release that covered 500 to 700 HLA-typed donors. Among the roughly 400 genotyped donors, roughly 80% belonged to the genetic ancestry cluster associated with self-reported Caucasian donors. The study was designed to test whether signatures of past pathogen exposure could be identified by cataloging public T cell receptors. Using immunosequencing, the study profiled T cell repertoires from about 650 subjects and related those repertoires to cytomegalovirus serostatus. A separate validation cohort of approximately 120 different subjects was used in addition to the 666-subject first cohort. To predict cytomegalovirus infection status, the study brought together high-throughput TCR immunosequencing, statistical association of individual TCRs with disease status, and machine learning. A later analysis re-analyzed previously published TCR beta repertoires from 550 to 700 donors and added high-resolution HLA genotyping to study TCR occurrence patterns. Rather than using new phenotypic data, the later analysis identified candidate immune exposures from TCR beta sequences and from how often those sequences occurred across donors. To decide whether each TCR beta V gene segment behaved as functional or pseudogenic, an earlier analysis of some 600 of the donors relied on high-throughput TCR beta sequencing. Donor age, sex, ethnicity and CMV serostatus were collected together with the repertoire data. In a later genetic analysis, genome-wide SNP genotypes for about 65% of the 666 donors were used, and that subset was treated as a discovery cohort. Every discovery cohort repertoire had been produced on one sequencing platform. Class I and class II HLA loci were covered by the typing at four-digit resolution. The number of typed donors differed by locus: about 620-640 for A, B, C, DRB1 and DQB1; 522 for DQA1; some 590 for DPA1; and about 450 for DPB1. Because of strong linkage in the cohort, 5 or 6 DR-DQ haplotypes were treated as single units for association and clustering. Across 300 to 500 genotyped donors of the cohort, an average of about 240,000 unique TCR beta nucleotide sequences per donor were sequenced, and roughly 20% of those sequences were non-productive.

Broader findings and caveats from the paper: According to a later analysis, parvovirus B19, influenza, CMV and Epstein-Barr virus appeared linked to several top co-occurrence clusters. Because HLA typing was missing for some donors at each locus, association tests included only the typed subset. A total of roughly 160 TCR beta chains were listed by the study as associated with cytomegalovirus. A later genetic analysis associated a missense DCLRE1C variant with V-gene and J-gene trimming of TCR beta chains, and an independent cohort replicated the association. The earlier analysis of around 600 of the donors excluded over 15 rarely observed V segments, including chromosome 9 orphons, because counts were too low. A later analysis found that HLA-associated TCR beta chains were more clonally expanded and had lower generation probabilities than equally common non-associated chains. Correlated functional status among segregating V segments might reflect linkage disequilibrium, but an unknown experimental factor could not be ruled out. According to a later analysis, most CMV-associated TCR beta chains appeared to be HLA-restricted, and the HLA associations seemed to be driven largely by CMV exposure. Some IMGT-functional V segments, including TRBV6-2 and TRBV6-3, could not be told apart with the 87-base-pair reads, so those segments were excluded. Strong co-occurrence of HLA alleles, especially DR and DQ, made assigning TCR associations to individual alleles difficult. According to a later genetic analysis, donors in an Asian-associated ancestry cluster had fewer N-insertions in productive TCRs than the roughly 670-donor mean. Only TCR beta chains were sequenced in this cohort, and the absence of alpha or paired-chain data limited detectable features. A further reported finding was that TCR beta sequences accurately predicted the HLA-A and HLA-B alleles for most subjects in the first cohort. Immune exposure information for the cohort was limited to CMV serostatus. An earlier analysis of roughly 570 of the donors showed that most TCR beta V segments appeared in productive rearrangements either about 90% or about 30% of the time, which broadly matched IMGT annotations. A few of the identified cytomegalovirus-associated TCR beta chains were confirmed in vitro to be specific for cytomegalovirus antigens. According to a later analysis, TCR association rates differed among HLA loci, with DRB1 alleles showing the most associated TCRs and HLA-C alleles showing the fewest. A cluster of highly shared sequence variants was judged likely to be a technical artifact of the sequencing pipeline. The presence/absence analyses assumed that sequencing depth was roughly uniform across donors, and that assumption may not be true. The authors suggested that the approach could potentially be generalized to other disease states and immunological phenotypes. Cytomegalovirus status was reported to be diagnosed by the classifier with high specificity and sensitivity in both the original and validation cohorts. At a false discovery rate of 0.05, a later analysis linked around 15,000 TCR beta sequences to specific HLA alleles. Across donors, most TCR sequences were observed very rarely, whereas some public TCRs were present in many individuals.

The germline V gene gives CDR1 as MGHRA and CDR2 as YSYEKL. From V the trimming removes 5 bases and from J it removes 6 bases, while the gene matches leave 3 bases of the junction unaccounted for. The CDR3 sequence holds 15 residues, the cysteine and phenylalanine included. Solely the CDR3 DNA is kept, with 45 bases framed from the first base. This clone was detected a few times. Its antigen is unknown. Base qualities were left out, and no much larger clone turns up one base away. The cohort was made up of approximately 670 healthy bone marrow donors. At the time of sampling, all cohort members were nominally healthy, though unrecorded immune exposures were likely present. The donor tested CMV seronegative and was one of the 352 seronegative cohort members. Each donor provided a peripheral blood sample, and peripheral blood mononuclear cells were used for TCR beta sequencing. Genomic DNA extraction from the blood cell samples was performed with the Qiagen DNeasy Blood Extraction Kit.

Library generation was performed with the immunoSEQ multiplex PCR assay. The multiplex PCR relied on a mix of 60 forward primers for TCR Vbeta segments and 13 reverse primers for TCR Jbeta segments. Amplification of the CDR3 region of rearranged TCR beta genes was performed with a multiplex PCR assay on genomic DNA. Amplified TCR beta libraries were sequenced as 87-base-pair reads on the Illumina HiSeq System. The original methods were these. In a later analysis, tens of millions of unique TCR beta chains were counted across the 650 to 750 repertoires, and around 10 million of these chains were shared by at least two donors. A nearest-neighbor algorithm error-corrected the raw reads and collapsed the reads into unique sequences, merging closely related sequences to remove PCR and sequencing errors. Alignment of CDR3 sequences to IMGT reference sequences was used to assign V, D and J gene segments. For a sequence to be retained, at least a six-nucleotide match to both a V gene segment and a J gene segment was required. A rearrangement was called productive if the CDR3 had no stop codons and remained in frame with V and J, and every other rearrangement was called non-productive. Following IMGT convention, CDR3 was defined as the stretch from the second conserved V-encoded cysteine up to the conserved J-encoded phenylalanine. In an earlier analysis of approximately 500 of the donors, sequences lacking an unambiguous match to a single V gene segment were excluded. In an earlier analysis of 587 of the donors, V segments were called functional above 56.7% productive rearrangements and were called segregating when the between-donor standard deviation exceeded 5%. A statistical classification framework was built for diagnosing cytomegalovirus status from the catalog of TCR beta chain sequences. In a later analysis, V and J genes were assigned by comparing TCR nucleotide sequences against IMGT/GENE-DB human TR gene sequences. The TCRdist pipeline was used in a later analysis to assign CDR3 sequences and most-parsimonious VDJ recombination scenarios. In a later analysis, every TCR beta chain was defined by the combination of its CDR3 amino acid sequence and its V-gene family, and reads without a unique V-gene family were dropped. In a later analysis, approximately 590 highly shared, low-generation-probability nucleotide sequences were removed to address suspected cross-contamination and a sequencing artifact. A later analysis calculated a clonal expansion index for each public chain from normalized within-repertoire ranks of inferred template counts. In a later analysis, generation probabilities were computed using a VDJ recombination model fitted to out-of-frame rearrangements, and the results were checked against IGoR. In a later analysis, hypergeometric tests were used to score TCR-TCR, TCR-HLA and TCR-CMV co-occurrence, with a repertoire-size bias correction applied to TCR pairs. To estimate false discovery rates, a later analysis permuted the HLA or CMV assignments 20 times. A later analysis grouped co-occurring TCRs with DBSCAN, adding TCRdist sequence similarity when clustering within HLA-allele-positive subsets. Repertoires with fewer than 30,000 or more than 120,000 public chains, plus five repertoires with anomalous nucleotide sharing, were excluded from co-occurrence clustering. TCRdb limited this immuneACCESS table to in-frame rearrangements with V and J called. A share of clones is missing; checked studies link under half to unresolved V genes, and the rest is unexplained. That table supplies the V and J calls and clone size; D and trimming were determined from the DNA. For this sample the table gives roughly 120,000 clones, of which 60% to 85% were detected only once. The biggest ten clones account for over 1.5% of the sample.

The sequence is built from TRBV4-1 and TRBJ2-3, with 15 bases matching TRBD2. This clonotype was sampled from a woman aged 18-29 years in good health and CMV-seronegative. Material for sequencing was PBMCs. The sequenced DNA: TGCGCCAGCAGCTGGACTAGCGGGGGGGCCGATACGCAGTATTTT. Translation gives CASSWTSGGADTQYF.